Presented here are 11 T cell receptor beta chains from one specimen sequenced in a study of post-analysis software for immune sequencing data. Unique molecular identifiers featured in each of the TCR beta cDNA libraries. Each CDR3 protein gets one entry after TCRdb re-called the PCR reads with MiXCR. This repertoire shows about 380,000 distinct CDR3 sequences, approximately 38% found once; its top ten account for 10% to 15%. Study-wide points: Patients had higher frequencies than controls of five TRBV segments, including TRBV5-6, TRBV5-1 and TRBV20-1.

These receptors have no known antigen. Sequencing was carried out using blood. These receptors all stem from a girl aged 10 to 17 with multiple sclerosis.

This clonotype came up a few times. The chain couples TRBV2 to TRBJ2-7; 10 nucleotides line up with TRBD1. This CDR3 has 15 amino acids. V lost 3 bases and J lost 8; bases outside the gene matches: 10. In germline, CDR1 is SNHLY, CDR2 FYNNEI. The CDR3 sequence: CASSDWDRGFFQQYF. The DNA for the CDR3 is TGTGCCAGCAGTGATTGGGACAGGGGCTTTTTCCAGCAGTACTTC.

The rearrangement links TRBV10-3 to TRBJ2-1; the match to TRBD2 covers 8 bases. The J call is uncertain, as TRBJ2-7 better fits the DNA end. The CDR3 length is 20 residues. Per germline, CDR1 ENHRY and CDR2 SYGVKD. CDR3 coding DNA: TGTGCCATCAGTGCCCCCCAGTGGGGCGGGGGGCCCCGGGGGAACAATGAGCAGTACTTC. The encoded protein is CAISAPQWGGGPRGNNEQYF.

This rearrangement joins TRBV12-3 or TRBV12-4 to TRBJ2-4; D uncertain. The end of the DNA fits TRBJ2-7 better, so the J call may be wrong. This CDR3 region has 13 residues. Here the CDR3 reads CASSSQIGDEQYF. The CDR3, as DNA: TGTGCCAGCAGCTCTCAGATCGGAGACGAGCAGTACTTC.

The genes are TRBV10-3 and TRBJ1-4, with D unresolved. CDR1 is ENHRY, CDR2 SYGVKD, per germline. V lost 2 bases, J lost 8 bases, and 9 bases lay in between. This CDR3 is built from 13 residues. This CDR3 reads CAISEREREKLFF. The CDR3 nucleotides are TGTGCCATCAGTGAGAGAGAAAGGGAAAAACTGTTTTTT.

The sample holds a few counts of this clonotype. The CDR3 spells CASSFLGGDTQYF. CDR3 in DNA: TGTGCCAGCAGTTTTTTGGGCGGAGATACGCAGTATTTT. V and J are TRBV12-3 or TRBV12-4 and TRBJ2-3; D gene uncertain. Trimming pared 3 bases from V and 5 bases from J, leaving 9 bases between. The CDR3 runs to 13 residues.

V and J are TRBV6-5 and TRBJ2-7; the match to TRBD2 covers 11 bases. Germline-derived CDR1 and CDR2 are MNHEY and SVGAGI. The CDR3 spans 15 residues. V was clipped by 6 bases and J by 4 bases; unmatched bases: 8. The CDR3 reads CASRPTSGDYYEQYF. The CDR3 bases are TGTGCCAGCAGACCGACTAGCGGGGACTATTACGAGCAGTACTTC.

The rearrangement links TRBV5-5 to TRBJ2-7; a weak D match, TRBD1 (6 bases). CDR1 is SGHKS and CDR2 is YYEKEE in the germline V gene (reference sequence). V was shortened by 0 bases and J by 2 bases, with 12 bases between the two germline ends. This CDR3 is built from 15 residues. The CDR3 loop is CASSLGQEPTYEQYF. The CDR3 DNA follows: TGTGCCAGCAGCTTGGGACAGGAACCTACCTACGAGCAGTACTTC.

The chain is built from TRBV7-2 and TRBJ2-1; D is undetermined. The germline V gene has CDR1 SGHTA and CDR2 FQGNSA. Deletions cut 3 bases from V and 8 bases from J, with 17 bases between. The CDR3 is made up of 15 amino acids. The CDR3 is CASSLVGSRVDEQFF. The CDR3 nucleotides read TGTGCCAGCAGCTTGGTGGGTAGTAGGGTGGATGAGCAGTTCTTC. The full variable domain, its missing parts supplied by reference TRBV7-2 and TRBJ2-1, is GAGVSQSPSNKVTEKGKDVELRCDPISGHTALYWYRQSLGQGLEFLIYFQGNSAPDKSGLPSDRFSAERTGGSVSTLTIQRTQQEDSAVYLCASSLVGSRVDEQFFGPGTRLTVL.

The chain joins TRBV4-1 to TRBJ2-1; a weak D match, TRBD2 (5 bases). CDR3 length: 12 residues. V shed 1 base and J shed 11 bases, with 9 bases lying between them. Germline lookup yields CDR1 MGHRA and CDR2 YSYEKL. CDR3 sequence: CASSQGEGKQFF. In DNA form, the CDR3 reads TGCGCCAGCAGCCAAGGAGAGGGCAAGCAGTTCTTC.

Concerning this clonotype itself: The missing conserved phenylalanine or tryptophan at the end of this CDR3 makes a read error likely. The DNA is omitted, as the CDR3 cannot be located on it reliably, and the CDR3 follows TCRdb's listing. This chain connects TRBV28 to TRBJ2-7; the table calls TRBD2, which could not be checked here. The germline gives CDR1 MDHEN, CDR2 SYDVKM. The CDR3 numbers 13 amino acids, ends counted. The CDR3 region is CASSSPSLETRYL.

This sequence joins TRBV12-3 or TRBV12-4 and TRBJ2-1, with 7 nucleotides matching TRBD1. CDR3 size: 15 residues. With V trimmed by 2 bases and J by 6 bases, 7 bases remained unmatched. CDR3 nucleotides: TGTGCCAGCAGTTTATTCGTGTCAGGGGGCAATGAGCAGTTCTTC. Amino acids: CASSLFVSGGNEQFF.